One and the same sample provided the 21 T cell receptor beta chains below, sequenced in a study of blood T cell repertoires in COVID-19 (dated by TCRdb to 2019 to 2021). The method was the immunoSEQ multiplex PCR assay. TCRdb holds this immuneACCESS table with in-frame rearrangements only. Some clones are missing; in checked studies, unresolved V genes explain under half, and the rest has no known cause. Counted in this sample were 250,000 or so clones; roughly 84% of them appeared once. Of the sample, 3.4% falls within the top ten clones. The sample was PBMCs or T cells enriched from blood (not recorded which). All receptors derive from a man between 50 and 59 years old who had recovered from COVID-19.

This chain links TRBV30 with TRBJ1-4, with 10 bases fitting TRBD1. The CDR3 sequence is 14 residues long. Germline CDR1 GTSNPN, CDR2 SVGIG (reference sequence). Trimming removed 4 bases from V and 5 bases from J; junction bases left unmatched: 4. CDR3 coding DNA: TGTGCCTGGATCCCGGGACAGGGGAATGAAAAACTGTTTTTT. Encoded protein: CAWIPGQGNEKLFF.

The chain carries TRBV10-3 and TRBJ1-1; D might be TRBD1 (5 bases). CDR3 length equals 14 residues. The ends were cut back, 3 bases at V and 7 bases at J, with 15 bases in the middle. Germline CDR1 reads ENHRY; CDR2 reads SYGVKD. The CDR3 sequence: CAISDRQGRGEAFF. As DNA, the CDR3 is TGTGCCATCAGTGATAGGCAGGGAAGGGGTGAAGCTTTCTTT.

CDR3 region: CASTQQGTTNEKLFF. CDR3 DNA: TGTGCCAGCACCCAGCAGGGGACAACTAATGAAAAACTGTTTTTT. The J gene is TRBJ1-4, the V gene TRBV6-5, with D possibly TRBD1 on 6 matching bases. The CDR3 spans 15 residues. Germline V gene data show CDR1 as MNHEY and CDR2 as SVGAGI. Trimming left V 7 bases short and J 0 bases short, with 12 bases between.

The chain recombines TRBV6-1 with TRBJ2-2; TRBD2 might be the D (6 bases). The germline gives CDR1 MNHNS, CDR2 SASEGT. V lost 3 bases, J lost 1 base, and 18 bases lay in between. The CDR3 spans 18 residues. CDR3 sequence reads: CASSEFRGAGLNTGELFF. CDR3 coding DNA: TGTGCCAGCAGTGAGTTCCGCGGGGCAGGGTTGAACACCGGGGAGCTGTTTTTT.

This clone was recorded a few times. The CDR3 region has the DNA TGTGCCAGCAGGCAGGGTGTTATGAACACTGAAGCTTTCTTT. Translated, it gives CASRQGVMNTEAFF. This chain joins TRBV3-1 (or the pseudogene TRBV3-2) and TRBJ1-1; tentative D call: TRBD1 (5 bases). V was clipped by 6 bases and J by 0 bases, with 11 bases between them. CDR3 length equals 14 residues. Germline V gene data show CDR1 as LGHDT and CDR2 as YNNKEL (reference sequence).

This chain links TRBV5-8 with TRBJ2-3; D perhaps matches TRBD2 (5 bases). The CDR3 has 12 residues. Germline CDR1 SGHTS, CDR2 YDEGEE. V was trimmed by 4 bases and J by 8 bases, leaving 11 bases between them. Here the CDR3 DNA reads TGTGCCAGCAGCCACCGGAGCGGTACGCAGTATTTT. It codes for CASSHRSGTQYF.

About this clone itself: This CDR3 is also generated by other DNA sequences in the sample. The chain links TRBV4-1 to TRBJ1-2, with D perhaps matching TRBD1 (6 bases). Per the germline V gene, CDR1 is MGHRA and CDR2 is YSYEKL. V dropped 2 bases and J dropped 4 bases, with 11 bases sitting between them. There are 14 residues in the CDR3. The CDR3 region is CASSQRQGSYGYTF. The CDR3 DNA is TGCGCCAGCAGCCAACGGCAGGGGTCCTATGGCTACACCTTC.

The rearrangement links TRBV5-4 to TRBJ2-7; D call uncertain. In germline, CDR1 is SGHNT, CDR2 YYREEE (reference sequence). The CDR3 spans 11 residues. Trimming removed 0 bases at V and 6 bases at J, with 4 bases between. CDR3 nucleotide sequence: TGTGCCAGCAGCTTGGACGGCGAGCAGTACTTC. It yields the protein CASSLDGEQYF.

The chain uses TRBV7-9 and TRBJ2-6, with a weak D call TRBD1 (6 bases). Germline V CDR1 and CDR2: SEHNR, FQNEAQ (reference sequence). V lost 4 bases and J lost 4, with 8 bases in between. The CDR3 spans 14 residues. The CDR3 sequence is CASSSQGGANVLTF. Written as DNA, the CDR3 is TGTGCCAGCAGCTCCCAGGGGGGGGCCAACGTCCTGACTTTC.

The gene calls are TRBV19 and TRBJ2-6; 8 nucleotides align to TRBD1. V lost 7 bases to trimming and J lost 4 bases; unmatched junction nucleotides: 9. The germline V gene encodes CDR1 LNHDA and CDR2 SQIVND (reference sequence). There are 16 residues in the CDR3. CDR3 nucleotides: TGTGCCAGTAAAAGGTCAGGGGGCCAAGGGGCCAACGTCCTGACTTTC. Translated: CASKRSGGQGANVLTF. Based on the CDR3 plus reference TRBV19 and TRBJ2-6, the full variable domain is DGGITQSPKYLFRKEGQNVTLSCEQNLNHDAMYWYRQDPGQGLRLIYYSQIVNDFQKGDIAEGYSVSREKKESFPLTVTSAQKNPTAFYLCASKRSGGQGANVLTFGAGSRLTVL.

This clone has only a few counts. The chain employs TRBV2 and TRBJ2-4, with D unclear. Germline CDR1 and CDR2: SNHLY and FYNNEI. There are 19 residues in the CDR3. The ends were cut back, 1 base at V and 0 bases at J, with 19 bases in the middle. CDR3 loop: CASSEGSRLTRLAKNIQYF. The CDR3, as DNA: TGTGCCAGCAGTGAAGGGTCCCGACTGACCAGACTAGCCAAAAACATTCAGTACTTC.

The rearrangement joins TRBV7-3 to TRBJ2-1; TRBD2 aligns across 10 bases. The ends lost 4 bases at V and 7 bases at J; junction bases unmatched: 10. Germline V gene lookup returns CDR1 SGHTA and CDR2 FQGTGA. This CDR3 spans 16 amino acids. CDR3 amino acids: CASSSTTSGWGNEQFF. CDR3 in DNA: TGTGCCAGCAGCTCCACGACTAGCGGGTGGGGTAATGAGCAGTTCTTC.

This clone has a handful of counts. CDR3 coding DNA: TGTGCCAGCAGCCAAGTAGGAACCGCCGGACAGGGAAGAACCTCGGCTGGGGCCAACGTCCTGACTTTC. Translating gives CASSQVGTAGQGRTSAGANVLTF. The V call is TRBV3-1 (or the pseudogene TRBV3-2), the J call TRBJ2-6, with 8 bases fitting TRBD1. This CDR3 contains 23 residues. J lost 2 bases, V lost 1 base, and 22 bases had no gene match. Germline V gives CDR1 LGHDT, CDR2 YNNKEL (reference sequence).

The rearrangement links TRBV10-1 to TRBJ1-5; 9 bases are a match to TRBD1. CDR3 length: 15 amino acids. Looked up from germline, CDR1 is WNHNN and CDR2 is SYGVQD (reference sequence). Trimming cost V 6 bases and J 4 bases; bases outside gene matches: 7. The CDR3 loop reads CASSPSGTGNQPQHF. Written as DNA, the CDR3 is TGCGCCAGCAGCCCAAGCGGGACAGGGAATCAGCCCCAGCATTTT.

The V call is TRBV29-1, the J call TRBJ2-3; 8 bases are a match to TRBD2. CDR1 and CDR2 from the germline V gene are SQVTM and ANQGSEA. V gave up 7 bases and J gave up 6 bases; unmatched junction bases: 9. The CDR3 has 13 amino acids. The CDR3 protein is CSGSGNLMDTQYF. The CDR3 coding sequence is TGCAGCGGTAGCGGGAACCTGATGGATACGCAGTATTTT.

The chain has TRBV11-3 and TRBJ2-2; 8 bases align to TRBD2. CDR1 is SGHNT and CDR2 is YENEEA in the germline V gene. V dropped 3 bases and J dropped 6; count of bases not matched to a gene: 6. CDR3 length equals 15 residues. Here the CDR3 reads CASSFSGSGAGELFF. In DNA form, the CDR3 reads TGTGCCAGCAGCTTCAGCGGGAGCGGAGCCGGGGAGCTGTTTTTT.

The chain uses TRBV21-1 and TRBJ1-5; the DNA was not used to check the table's D call, TRBD1. TRBV21-1 is an annotated pseudogene. The CDR3 length is 14 residues. Here the CDR3 DNA reads TGTGCCAGCAGCAGACAGGACGCTAATCAGCCCCAGCATTTT. Its protein product is CASSRQDANQPQHF.

The J gene is TRBJ1-1, the V gene TRBV5-4; TRBD1 is a possible D gene (6 bases). Germline V gives CDR1 SGHNT, CDR2 YYREEE (reference sequence). Trimming stripped 4 bases from V and 0 bases from J, with 10 bases between. The CDR3 extends over 14 amino acids. CDR3 in amino acids: CASSPDRMNTEAFF. CDR3 coding DNA: TGTGCCAGCAGCCCAGACAGGATGAACACTGAAGCTTTCTTT.

V usage is TRBV5-1 and J usage is TRBJ2-5; 10 bases match TRBD1. The CDR3 loop spans 14 amino acids. V was pared by 2 bases and J by 4 bases, with 2 bases of the junction left unmatched. Germline V gene data show CDR1 as SGHRS and CDR2 as YFSETQ. The CDR3: CASSFGTGAETQYF. CDR3 coding DNA: TGCGCCAGCAGCTTTGGGACAGGGGCAGAGACCCAGTACTTC. Drawing the rest from reference TRBV5-1 and TRBJ2-5, the complete variable domain is KAGVTQTPRYLIKTRGQQVTLSCSPISGHRSVSWYQQTPGQGLQFLFEYFSETQRNKGNFPGRFSGRQFSNSRSEMNVSTLELGDSALYLCASSFGTGAETQYFGPGTRLLVL.

The chain couples TRBV20-1 to TRBJ1-6, with a possible D match to TRBD1 (5 bases). Germline V gives CDR1 DFQATT, CDR2 SNEGSKA (reference sequence). This CDR3 is built from 16 residues. The V gene lost 3 bases and the J gene lost 6 bases, with 18 bases spanning the gap. CDR3 coding DNA: TGCAGTGCTAGTGTCAGGAGGCAGGGACTTAATTCACCCCTCCACTTT. Translating gives CSASVRRQGLNSPLHF.

Comments on this clone: Relative to the germline gene, one junction end is altered; a read error may explain this. The genes are TRBV7-2 and TRBJ2-7; TRBD2 matches at 9 bases. The CDR3 totals 13 residues. Germline V gene sequence: CDR1 SGHTA, CDR2 FQGNSA. The CDR3 DNA is TGTGCCAGCAGCTTAGAACGGACTAGCGAAACTTTCTTC. Encoded protein: CASSLERTSETFF.